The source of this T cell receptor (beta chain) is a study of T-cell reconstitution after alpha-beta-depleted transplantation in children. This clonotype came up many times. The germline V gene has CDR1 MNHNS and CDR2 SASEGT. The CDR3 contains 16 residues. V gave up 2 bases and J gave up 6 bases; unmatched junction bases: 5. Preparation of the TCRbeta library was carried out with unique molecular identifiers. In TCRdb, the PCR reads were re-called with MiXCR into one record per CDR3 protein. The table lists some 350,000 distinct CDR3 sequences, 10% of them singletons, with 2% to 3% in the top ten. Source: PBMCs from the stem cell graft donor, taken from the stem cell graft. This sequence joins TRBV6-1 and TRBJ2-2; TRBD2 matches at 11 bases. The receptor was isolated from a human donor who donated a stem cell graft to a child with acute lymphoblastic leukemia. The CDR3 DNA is TGTGCCAGCAGTGAAACTGGACTAGCGGGTGCCGGGGAGCTGTTTTTT. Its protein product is CASSETGLAGAGELFF.